A selection of T cell receptor beta chains follows, all from one sample in a study of identifying expanded T cells in peripheral blood. Sequencing was performed with immunoSEQ multiplex PCR; in TCRdb, only in-frame clones are kept and a portion is missing. The sample holds over 75,000 clones; around 89% are singletons and the top ten take around 4.1%. Sequenced input: blood. Every receptor here comes from a person aged 18-70 years in good health. Both conserved end residues are trimmed from each CDR3. The D gene is left open where the match is weak.

TRBV19 TRBD2 ASATSGTSTDTQY
TRBV28 TRBD2 ASGGSSGSTGELF
TRBV28 NA ASSILQDSGANVLT
TRBV5-4 NA ASSLDRIPAQY
TRBV29-1 NA SVLIRMDSPLH
TRBV11-2 TRBD2 ASSFSGVSYNEQF
TRBV25-1 TRBD2 ASSGTGGPGNEQF
TRBV4-3 NA ASSPGQGSYEQY
TRBV2 TRBD2 ASSELVAGGPYEQY
TRBV30 NA AWSPGKTEAF
TRBV20-1 NA SAKDYEQY
TRBV7-2 NA ASSPRAGAFNEQF
TRBV5-5 NA ASSYRIGQPQH
TRBV2 NA ASREQLSSYEQY
TRBV9 NA ASSVDGDLQPQH
TRBV25-1 NA ASSDPTVNYGYT
TRBV9 NA ASSVYPGLEETQY
TRBV9 NA ASSPHSAQDTQY
TRBV27 TRBD1 ASSPIPGGGSQPQH
TRBV11-2 NA ASSFIRDGANVLT